This is a list of T cell receptor beta chains from one sample in a study of CD8+ T cells in alopecia areata. The protocol was immunoSEQ multiplex PCR, while the TCRdb copy is restricted to in-frame clones and leaves out a portion. The table lists 75,000 to 100,000 clones, roughly 42% of them singletons. Sequenced material: CD4+ T cells sorted from blood. The receptors derive from a human donor with alopecia areata. The CDR3 runs from the conserved cysteine through the conserved F or W. Each record gives: CDR3 protein, CDR3 DNA, clone size, J gene, D gene, V gene. A D gene is named only where the DNA matches it firmly. Expanded clones get a size class; other rows say once, few or many, or leave the size out.

cdr3_aa: CASSSHYGDTQYF
cdr3_nt: TGTGCCAGCAGTTCGCACTATGGAGATACGCAGTATTTT
clone_size: .
j_call: TRBJ2-3
d_call: .
v_call: TRBV6-6

cdr3_aa: CASTLQGYEQYF
cdr3_nt: TGTGCCAGCACCCTACAGGGTTACGAGCAGTACTTC
clone_size: .
j_call: TRBJ2-7
d_call: .
v_call: TRBV28

cdr3_aa: CASSLENGGAGELFF
cdr3_nt: TGTGCCAGCAGCTTAGAGAACGGGGGGGCCGGGGAGCTGTTTTTT
clone_size: few
j_call: TRBJ2-2
d_call: TRBD2
v_call: TRBV7-2

cdr3_aa: CASSFSSGIPWGYTF
cdr3_nt: TGTGCCAGCAGTTTCTCTTCGGGCATTCCCTGGGGCTACACCTTC
clone_size: .
j_call: TRBJ1-2
d_call: .
v_call: TRBV28

cdr3_aa: CASSRNTGYGETQYF
cdr3_nt: TGTGCCAGCAGCAGAAATACGGGGTATGGGGAGACCCAGTACTTC
clone_size: .
j_call: TRBJ2-5
d_call: .
v_call: TRBV27

cdr3_aa: CATGDQTYEQYF
cdr3_nt: TGTGCCACCGGGGACCAAACCTACGAGCAGTACTTC
clone_size: .
j_call: TRBJ2-7
d_call: .
v_call: TRBV10-3

cdr3_aa: CSVGGQWAGEQFF
cdr3_nt: TGCAGCGTTGGGGGGCAATGGGCGGGCGAGCAGTTCTTC
clone_size: .
j_call: TRBJ2-1
d_call: .
v_call: TRBV29-1

cdr3_aa: CSVGAQAAPDTQYF
cdr3_nt: TGCAGCGTTGGGGCGCAGGCAGCTCCAGATACGCAGTATTTT
clone_size: .
j_call: TRBJ2-3
d_call: .
v_call: TRBV29-1

cdr3_aa: CASGRWTDDSGANVLTF
cdr3_nt: TGTGCCAGCGGTCGATGGACGGACGACTCTGGGGCCAACGTCCTGACTTTC
clone_size: .
j_call: TRBJ2-6
d_call: .
v_call: TRBV27

cdr3_aa: CSANPPTGFYTDTQYF
cdr3_nt: TGCAGCGCCAACCCACCCACAGGGTTTTACACAGATACGCAGTATTTT
clone_size: .
j_call: TRBJ2-3
d_call: .
v_call: TRBV29-1

cdr3_aa: CASSRAGHSYEQYF
cdr3_nt: TGTGCCAGCAGTCGCGCGGGACATTCCTACGAGCAGTACTTC
clone_size: .
j_call: TRBJ2-7
d_call: .
v_call: TRBV28

cdr3_aa: CASSQTLTSGRPYEQYF
cdr3_nt: TGCGCCAGCAGCCAGACCTTGACTAGCGGGAGGCCCTACGAGCAGTACTTC
clone_size: .
j_call: TRBJ2-7
d_call: TRBD2
v_call: TRBV4-3

cdr3_aa: CSVGLGPYEQYF
cdr3_nt: TGCAGCGTTGGCCTGGGTCCCTACGAGCAGTACTTC
clone_size: .
j_call: TRBJ2-7
d_call: .
v_call: TRBV29-1

cdr3_aa: CASSPPRGGDTGELFF
cdr3_nt: TGTGCCAGCAGTCCCCCCCGGGGGGGTGACACCGGGGAGCTGTTTTTT
clone_size: .
j_call: TRBJ2-2
d_call: TRBD2
v_call: TRBV6-6

cdr3_aa: CAGGGGGRDYGYTF
cdr3_nt: TGTGCCGGAGGCGGCGGGGGCCGCGACTATGGCTACACCTTC
clone_size: .
j_call: TRBJ1-2
d_call: .
v_call: TRBV18

cdr3_aa: CASSSGTGGNIQYF
cdr3_nt: TGTGCCAGCAGCTCCGGGACAGGGGGAAACATTCAGTACTTC
clone_size: .
j_call: TRBJ2-4
d_call: TRBD1
v_call: TRBV28

cdr3_aa: CASGRSSDTQYF
cdr3_nt: TGTGCCAGCGGTAGGTCCTCAGATACGCAGTATTTT
clone_size: many
j_call: TRBJ2-3
d_call: .
v_call: TRBV7-9

cdr3_aa: CAWSVGGSNTEAFF
cdr3_nt: TGTGCCTGGAGTGTGGGGGGGAGTAACACTGAAGCTTTCTTT
clone_size: few
j_call: TRBJ1-1
d_call: .
v_call: TRBV30

cdr3_aa: CASSSGQANEAFF
cdr3_nt: TGTGCCAGCAGCTCGGGACAGGCCAATGAAGCTTTCTTT
clone_size: .
j_call: TRBJ1-1
d_call: TRBD1
v_call: TRBV7-2

cdr3_aa: CASTSSGMGADTQYF
cdr3_nt: TGTGCCAGCACCTCCTCGGGGATGGGGGCAGATACGCAGTATTTT
clone_size: .
j_call: TRBJ2-3
d_call: .
v_call: TRBV28

cdr3_aa: CASSFRETQYF
cdr3_nt: TGTGCCAGCAGCTTTAGGGAGACCCAGTACTTC
clone_size: .
j_call: TRBJ2-5
d_call: .
v_call: TRBV7-2

cdr3_aa: CSAGTGQGDTQYF
cdr3_nt: TGCAGCGCCGGAACAGGGCAGGGGGATACGCAGTATTTT
clone_size: .
j_call: TRBJ2-3
d_call: .
v_call: TRBV29-1

cdr3_aa: CSVAYTGTSGGAPRAQYF
cdr3_nt: TGCAGCGTTGCGTATACCGGGACTAGCGGGGGGGCCCCCCGGGCCCAGTACTTC
clone_size: .
j_call: TRBJ2-5
d_call: TRBD2
v_call: TRBV29-1

cdr3_aa: CAWTPTYGNTIYF
cdr3_nt: TGTGCCTGGACTCCTACATACGGAAACACCATATATTTT
clone_size: .
j_call: TRBJ1-3
d_call: .
v_call: TRBV30

cdr3_aa: CASSRSGGSRAEQFF
cdr3_nt: TGTGCCAGCAGCCGAAGCGGGGGCAGTAGGGCTGAGCAGTTCTTC
clone_size: .
j_call: TRBJ2-1
d_call: TRBD2
v_call: TRBV2

cdr3_aa: CSVSARLLDEQYF
cdr3_nt: TGCAGCGTTAGTGCCCGCCTCTTGGACGAGCAGTACTTC
clone_size: few
j_call: TRBJ2-7
d_call: .
v_call: TRBV29-1

cdr3_aa: CAWSVEIGGREAFF
cdr3_nt: TGTGCCTGGAGTGTTGAAATTGGGGGCCGGGAAGCTTTCTTT
clone_size: .
j_call: TRBJ1-1
d_call: .
v_call: TRBV30

cdr3_aa: CASSSDDRVQPQHF
cdr3_nt: TGTGCCAGCAGCTCGGATGACAGGGTGCAGCCCCAGCATTTT
clone_size: .
j_call: TRBJ1-5
d_call: TRBD1
v_call: TRBV7-2

cdr3_aa: CAWGSRASYNEQFF
cdr3_nt: TGTGCCTGGGGATCCCGGGCCTCCTACAATGAGCAGTTCTTC
clone_size: .
j_call: TRBJ2-1
d_call: .
v_call: TRBV30

cdr3_aa: CASSASGWVKNIQYF
cdr3_nt: TGTGCCAGCAGCGCTAGCGGGTGGGTCAAAAACATTCAGTACTTC
clone_size: .
j_call: TRBJ2-4
d_call: TRBD2
v_call: TRBV2

cdr3_aa: CASSVEDTQYF
cdr3_nt: TGCGCCAGCAGTGTTGAAGATACGCAGTATTTT
clone_size: .
j_call: TRBJ2-3
d_call: .
v_call: TRBV5-1

cdr3_aa: CSVEGAAGELFF
cdr3_nt: TGCAGCGTTGAGGGGGCTGCCGGGGAGCTGTTTTTT
clone_size: few
j_call: TRBJ2-2
d_call: .
v_call: TRBV29-1

cdr3_aa: CASSEGAGYGYTF
cdr3_nt: TGTGCCAGCTCGGAAGGGGCTGGCTATGGCTACACCTTC
clone_size: .
j_call: TRBJ1-2
d_call: .
v_call: TRBV6-4

cdr3_aa: CASSSSGRISTDTQYF
cdr3_nt: TGTGCCAGCAGCTCCTCGGGACGGATAAGCACAGATACGCAGTATTTT
clone_size: .
j_call: TRBJ2-3
d_call: .
v_call: TRBV7-2

cdr3_aa: CASSLGSGANVLTF
cdr3_nt: TGCGCCAGCAGCTTGGGTTCCGGGGCCAACGTCCTGACTTTC
clone_size: .
j_call: TRBJ2-6
d_call: .
v_call: TRBV5-1

cdr3_aa: CASSLIRGFQETQYF
cdr3_nt: TGTGCCAGCAGCCTTATTAGAGGATTCCAAGAGACCCAGTACTTC
clone_size: .
j_call: TRBJ2-5
d_call: .
v_call: TRBV6-1

cdr3_aa: CASSQDGTQETQYF
cdr3_nt: TGTGCCAGCTCACAGGACGGTACACAAGAGACCCAGTACTTC
clone_size: .
j_call: TRBJ2-5
d_call: .
v_call: TRBV18

cdr3_aa: CAWSRSGNQPQHF
cdr3_nt: TGTGCCTGGAGCCGAAGCGGCAATCAGCCCCAGCATTTT
clone_size: once
j_call: TRBJ1-5
d_call: .
v_call: TRBV30

cdr3_aa: CASSRGRTGIYHTGELFF
cdr3_nt: TGTGCCAGTAGTCGGGGGAGGACAGGGATCTATCACACCGGGGAGCTGTTTTTT
clone_size: .
j_call: TRBJ2-2
d_call: TRBD1
v_call: TRBV19

cdr3_aa: CASSPGQIQETQYF
cdr3_nt: TGTGCCAGCAGCCCGGGACAGATACAAGAGACCCAGTACTTC
clone_size: .
j_call: TRBJ2-5
d_call: TRBD1
v_call: TRBV7-2

cdr3_aa: CSAAGHVFITF
cdr3_nt: TGCAGCGCCGCGGGGCATGTTTTCATAACCTTC
clone_size: .
j_call: TRBJ2-4
d_call: .
v_call: TRBV20-1

cdr3_aa: CASSRGQPQHF
cdr3_nt: TGTGCCAGCAGTAGGGGTCAGCCCCAGCATTTT
clone_size: .
j_call: TRBJ1-5
d_call: .
v_call: TRBV28

cdr3_aa: CARRPSGRRDTQYF
cdr3_nt: TGCGCCCGCCGACCTAGCGGGAGGAGAGATACGCAGTATTTT
clone_size: few
j_call: TRBJ2-3
d_call: TRBD2
v_call: TRBV5-1

cdr3_aa: CASRLTETQYF
cdr3_nt: TGTGCCAGCAGACTAACGGAGACCCAGTACTTC
clone_size: few
j_call: TRBJ2-5
d_call: .
v_call: TRBV7-2

cdr3_aa: CASSTGFDEQYF
cdr3_nt: TGTGCCAGCAGTACAGGGTTTGACGAGCAGTACTTC
clone_size: .
j_call: TRBJ2-7
d_call: .
v_call: TRBV28

cdr3_aa: CASSQAAGQGYYGYTF
cdr3_nt: TGCGCCAGCAGCCAAGCGGCGGGACAGGGGTACTATGGCTACACCTTC
clone_size: .
j_call: TRBJ1-2
d_call: TRBD1
v_call: TRBV4-3

cdr3_aa: CASSLGLGNTEAFF
cdr3_nt: TGTGCCAGCAGCCTGGGTCTAGGGAACACTGAAGCTTTCTTT
clone_size: .
j_call: TRBJ1-1
d_call: .
v_call: TRBV5-4

cdr3_aa: CASSSQGVSNQPQHF
cdr3_nt: TGTGCCAGCAGTTCCCAGGGGGTTAGCAATCAGCCCCAGCATTTT
clone_size: .
j_call: TRBJ1-5
d_call: TRBD1
v_call: TRBV30

cdr3_aa: CASSLVGASTGELFF
cdr3_nt: TGTGCCAGCAGCTTGGTTGGGGCCAGCACCGGGGAGCTGTTTTTT
clone_size: .
j_call: TRBJ2-2
d_call: .
v_call: TRBV5-6

cdr3_aa: CAWSPPGQWNSPLHF
cdr3_nt: TGTGCCTGGAGTCCACCGGGACAGTGGAATTCACCCCTCCACTTT
clone_size: .
j_call: TRBJ1-6
d_call: TRBD1
v_call: TRBV30